The sequence of this TCR beta chain was determined in a study of blood T cell repertoires in COVID-19 (dated by TCRdb to about 2020). About the full investigation: Collaborator samples came from the United States, Italy and Spain and covered acute and convalescent phases of COVID-19. The prospective study material was composed of cDNA or gDNA derived from T cells, B-cell-depleted T cells, or PBMCs. Deeply sampled blood TCRbeta repertoires from subjects exposed to, actively infected with, or recovered from COVID-19 were included in the dataset. The repertoires were released in a freely available public database intended as a resource for research on the immune response to SARS-CoV-2. Samples came from the ongoing ImmuneRACE study (first 160 participants) plus 1,254 subjects from 6 global collaborators. A de-identified subject ID, COVID-19 status, age in years and sex were almost always included in the sample metadata. HLA class I and class II types, where available, came from metadata supplied by the sample provider rather than from assay-based typing.

The immunoSEQ Assay, a bias-controlled multiplex PCR, was used to amplify TCRbeta CDR3 regions from genomic DNA. On the authors' methods: Nucleated cell counts per sample were estimated from amplification of reference gene primers within the assay. To quantify the absolute abundance of each unique TCRbeta CDR3 rearrangement, sequence reads were collapsed and filtered. For each sample, productive Simpson clonality was calculated as the square root of Simpson's diversity index across productive rearrangements. What TCRdb holds here is the immuneACCESS table cut down to in-frame rearrangements. Part of the clones is not present; checked against another copy, under half of the missing clones reflect an unresolved V gene, and the others are unexplained. V, J and clone size were drawn from that table, and D and trimming were deduced from the DNA. The sample yields approximately 66,000 clones; 85% to 90% were counted once. Around 21% of the sample comes from the top ten.

Each collaborating institution followed its own protocols to collect whole blood in K2EDTA tubes. For TCRbeta analysis, collaborator samples were shipped as frozen whole blood, as isolated PBMCs, or as DNA extracted from either sample type. From V the trimming removes 8 bases and from J it removes 0 bases, while the gene matches leave 2 bases of the junction unaccounted for. In the germline V gene, CDR1 corresponds to MNHEY and CDR2 to SVGAGI. Taken from cysteine to phenylalanine, the CDR3 has 14 residues. Only the CDR3 portion is preserved as DNA: 42 bases, with reading frame beginning at the first base. Comment on this clone: Its cognate antigen has yet to be identified. Base qualities are not provided; no much larger clone lies one nucleotide away.

On the study overall, not on this receptor specifically: How much clinical and demographic metadata was included differed by source and by participant, and the metadata was provided uncurated.

The source is a woman in her fifties or sixties with active or convalescent COVID-19. The chain is assembled from TRBV6-5 and TRBJ2-5, and TRBD2 aligns with 11 junction nucleotides. Specimen: peripheral blood. The CDR3 region: CASRTSGYQETQYF. The nucleotide sequence is given as TGTGCCAGCCGGACTAGCGGGTACCAAGAGACCCAGTACTTC.